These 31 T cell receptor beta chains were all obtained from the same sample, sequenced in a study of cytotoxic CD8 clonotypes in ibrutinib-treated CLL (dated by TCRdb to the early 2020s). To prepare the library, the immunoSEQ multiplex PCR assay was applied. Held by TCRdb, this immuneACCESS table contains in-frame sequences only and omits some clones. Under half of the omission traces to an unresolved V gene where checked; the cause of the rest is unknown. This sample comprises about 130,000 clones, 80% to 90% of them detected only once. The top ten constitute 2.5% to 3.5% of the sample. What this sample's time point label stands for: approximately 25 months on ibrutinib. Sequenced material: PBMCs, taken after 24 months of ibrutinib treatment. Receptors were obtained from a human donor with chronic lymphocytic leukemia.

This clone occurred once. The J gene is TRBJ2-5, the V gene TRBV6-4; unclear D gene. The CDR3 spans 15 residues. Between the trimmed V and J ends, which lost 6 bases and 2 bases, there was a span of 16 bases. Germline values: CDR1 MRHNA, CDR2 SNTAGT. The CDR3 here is CASSEQTRMQETQYF. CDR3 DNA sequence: TGTGCCAGCAGCGAACAAACGCGGATGCAAGAGACCCAGTACTTC.

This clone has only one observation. CDR3 residues: CASSVQGGNTEAFF. The CDR3 nucleotides read TGTGCCAGCAGTGTTCAGGGGGGTAATACTGAAGCTTTCTTT. This sequence joins TRBV6-1 and TRBJ1-1; 7 bases map to TRBD1. After removal of 4 bases from V and 5 bases from J, the junction contained 7 bases not matched to a gene. CDR3 length: 14 residues. The germline V gene encodes CDR1 MNHNS and CDR2 SASEGT.

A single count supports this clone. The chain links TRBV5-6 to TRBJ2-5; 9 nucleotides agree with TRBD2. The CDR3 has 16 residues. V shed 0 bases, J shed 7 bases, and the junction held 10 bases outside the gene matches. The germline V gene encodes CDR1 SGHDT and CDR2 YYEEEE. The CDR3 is CASSLGAGGKAGTQYF. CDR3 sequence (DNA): TGTGCCAGCAGCTTGGGAGCGGGGGGCAAGGCGGGGACCCAGTACTTC.

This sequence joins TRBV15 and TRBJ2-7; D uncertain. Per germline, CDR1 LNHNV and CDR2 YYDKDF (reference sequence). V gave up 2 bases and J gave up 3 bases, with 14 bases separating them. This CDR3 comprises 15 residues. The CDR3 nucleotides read TGTGCCACCAGCAGATCGTCGGTGGGGATCTACGAGCAGTACTTC. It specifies CATSRSSVGIYEQYF.

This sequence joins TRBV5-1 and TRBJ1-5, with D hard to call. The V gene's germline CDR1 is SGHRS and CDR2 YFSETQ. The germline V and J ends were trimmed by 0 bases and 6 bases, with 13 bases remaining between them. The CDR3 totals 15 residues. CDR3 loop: CASSLVAMGGQPQHF. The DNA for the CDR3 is TGCGCCAGCAGCTTGGTGGCAATGGGTGGTCAGCCCCAGCATTTT.

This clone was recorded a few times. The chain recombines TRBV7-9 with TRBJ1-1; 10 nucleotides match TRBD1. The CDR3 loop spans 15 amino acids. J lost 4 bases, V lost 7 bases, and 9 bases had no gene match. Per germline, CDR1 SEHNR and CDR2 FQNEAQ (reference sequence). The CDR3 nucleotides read TGTGCCAGCACCAAGACAGGGGGCGTAGGCACTGAAGCTTTCTTT. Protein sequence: CASTKTGGVGTEAFF.

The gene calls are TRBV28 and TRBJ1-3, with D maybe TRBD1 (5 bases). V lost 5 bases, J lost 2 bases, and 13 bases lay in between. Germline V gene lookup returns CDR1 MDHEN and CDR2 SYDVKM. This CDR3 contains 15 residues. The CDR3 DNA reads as TGTGCCAGCAGTCCGATCGGGGGGGCTGGAAACACCATATATTTT. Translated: CASSPIGGAGNTIYF.

CDR3 sequence: CAWSSEPRYGYTF. The CDR3 bases are TGTGCCTGGAGTTCAGAGCCCCGATATGGCTACACCTTC. The gene calls are TRBV30 and TRBJ1-2; D is undetermined. The CDR3 loop spans 13 amino acids. Germline V gene sequence: CDR1 GTSNPN, CDR2 SVGIG (reference sequence). V shed 2 bases and J shed 5 bases, with 12 bases lying between them. Together with reference TRBV30 and TRBJ1-2, the CDR3 gives the full variable domain: SQTIHQWPATLVQPVGSPLSLECTVEGTSNPNLYWYRQAAGRGLQLLFYSVGIGQISSEVPQNLSASRPQDRQFILSSKKLLLSDSGFYLCAWSSEPRYGYTFGSGTRLTVV.

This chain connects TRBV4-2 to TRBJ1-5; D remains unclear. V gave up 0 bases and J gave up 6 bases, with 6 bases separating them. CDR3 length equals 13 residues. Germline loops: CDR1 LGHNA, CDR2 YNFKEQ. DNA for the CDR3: TGTGCCAGCAGCCAAGATACGAGTCAGCCCCAGCATTTT. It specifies CASSQDTSQPQHF.

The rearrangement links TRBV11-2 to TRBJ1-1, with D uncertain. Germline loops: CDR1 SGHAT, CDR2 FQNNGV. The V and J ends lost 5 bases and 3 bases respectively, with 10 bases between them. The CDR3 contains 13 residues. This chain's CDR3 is CASSPEEDTEAFF. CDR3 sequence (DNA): TGTGCCAGCAGCCCGGAGGAGGACACTGAAGCTTTCTTT.

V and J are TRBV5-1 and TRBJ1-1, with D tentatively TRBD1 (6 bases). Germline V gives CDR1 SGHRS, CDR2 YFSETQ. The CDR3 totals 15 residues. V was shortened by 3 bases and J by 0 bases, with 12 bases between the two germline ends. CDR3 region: CASSSRTDMNTEAFF. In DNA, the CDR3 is TGCGCCAGCAGCTCTAGGACAGATATGAACACTGAAGCTTTCTTT.

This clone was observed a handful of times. This CDR3 is CASGTGVEAFF. The CDR3 DNA reads as TGTGCCAGCGGGACAGGGGTTGAAGCTTTCTTT. J is TRBJ1-1 and V is TRBV10-3; 10 bases are a match to TRBD1. The germline V gene has CDR1 ENHRY and CDR2 SYGVKD. J gave up 7 bases and V 10 bases, and 3 bases lay outside the gene matches. CDR3 length: 11 amino acids.

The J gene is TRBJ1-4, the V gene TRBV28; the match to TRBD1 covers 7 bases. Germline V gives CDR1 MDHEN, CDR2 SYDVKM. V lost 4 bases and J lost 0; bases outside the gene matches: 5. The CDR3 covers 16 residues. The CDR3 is CASSSQGGPTNEKLFF. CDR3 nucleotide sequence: TGTGCCAGCAGTTCCCAGGGGGGTCCAACTAATGAAAAACTGTTTTTT.

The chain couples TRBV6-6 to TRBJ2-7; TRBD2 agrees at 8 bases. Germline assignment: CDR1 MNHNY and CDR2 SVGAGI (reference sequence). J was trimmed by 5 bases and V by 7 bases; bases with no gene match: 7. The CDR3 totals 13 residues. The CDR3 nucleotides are TGTGCCAGCACCCGGGGGGGCCCGCACGAGCAGTACTTC. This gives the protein CASTRGGPHEQYF.

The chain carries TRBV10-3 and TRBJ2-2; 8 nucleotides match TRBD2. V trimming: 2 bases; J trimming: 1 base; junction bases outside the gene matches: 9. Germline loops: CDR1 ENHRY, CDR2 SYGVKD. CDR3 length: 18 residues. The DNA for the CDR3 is TGTGCCATCAGTGAGGCGACGGGAGGGGCTAGGAACACCGGGGAGCTGTTTTTT. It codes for CAISEATGGARNTGELFF.

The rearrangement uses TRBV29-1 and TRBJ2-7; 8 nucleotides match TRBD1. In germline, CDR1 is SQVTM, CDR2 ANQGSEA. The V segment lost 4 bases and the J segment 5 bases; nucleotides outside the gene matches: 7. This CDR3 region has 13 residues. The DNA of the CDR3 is TGCAGCGTTGGGGGGACAGGTCCGGACGAGCAGTACTTC. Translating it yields CSVGGTGPDEQYF.

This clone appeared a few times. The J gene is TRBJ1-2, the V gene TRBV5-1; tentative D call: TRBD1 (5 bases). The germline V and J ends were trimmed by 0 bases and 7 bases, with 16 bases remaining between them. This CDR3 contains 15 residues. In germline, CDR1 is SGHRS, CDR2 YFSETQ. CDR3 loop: CASSLGAQGDGGYTF. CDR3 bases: TGCGCCAGCAGCTTGGGTGCCCAGGGTGACGGTGGCTACACCTTC.

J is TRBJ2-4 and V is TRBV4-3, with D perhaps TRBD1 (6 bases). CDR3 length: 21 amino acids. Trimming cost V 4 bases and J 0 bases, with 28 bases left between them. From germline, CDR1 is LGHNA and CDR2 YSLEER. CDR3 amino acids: CASSPIRVNLGGLLAKNIQYF. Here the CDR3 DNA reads TGCGCCAGCAGCCCCATCCGAGTGAACTTAGGGGGATTACTAGCCAAAAACATTCAGTACTTC.

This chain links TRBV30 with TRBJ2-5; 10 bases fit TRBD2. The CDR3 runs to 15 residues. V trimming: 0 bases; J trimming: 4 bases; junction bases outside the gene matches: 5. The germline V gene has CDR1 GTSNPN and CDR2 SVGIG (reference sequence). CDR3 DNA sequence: TGTGCCTGGAGTGTACAAGCGGGGGGGCCAGAGACCCAGTACTTC. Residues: CAWSVQAGGPETQYF.

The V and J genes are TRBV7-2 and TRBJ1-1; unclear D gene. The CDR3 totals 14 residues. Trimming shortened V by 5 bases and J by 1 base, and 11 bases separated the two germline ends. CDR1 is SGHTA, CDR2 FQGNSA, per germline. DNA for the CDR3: TGTGCCAGCAGCCAAGGGAGGGCGAACACTGAAGCTTTCTTT. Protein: CASSQGRANTEAFF.

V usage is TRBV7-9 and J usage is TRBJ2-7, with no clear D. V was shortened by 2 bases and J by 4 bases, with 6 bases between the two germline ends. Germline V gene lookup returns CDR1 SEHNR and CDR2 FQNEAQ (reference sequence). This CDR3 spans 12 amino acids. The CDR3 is CASSLRVYEQYF. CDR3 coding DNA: TGTGCCAGCAGCTTAAGGGTGTACGAGCAGTACTTC.

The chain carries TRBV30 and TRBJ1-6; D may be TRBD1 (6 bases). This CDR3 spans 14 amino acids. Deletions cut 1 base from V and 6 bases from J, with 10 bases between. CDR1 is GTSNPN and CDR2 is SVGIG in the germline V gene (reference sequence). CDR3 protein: CAWSEGGVNSPLHF. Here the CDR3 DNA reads TGTGCCTGGAGTGAGGGGGGTGTTAATTCACCCCTCCACTTT.

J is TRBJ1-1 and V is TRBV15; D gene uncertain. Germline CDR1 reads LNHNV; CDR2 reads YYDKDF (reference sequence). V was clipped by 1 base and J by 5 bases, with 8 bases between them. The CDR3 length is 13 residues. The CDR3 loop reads CATSRAQSTEAFF. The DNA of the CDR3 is TGTGCCACCAGCAGAGCCCAGTCTACTGAAGCTTTCTTT.

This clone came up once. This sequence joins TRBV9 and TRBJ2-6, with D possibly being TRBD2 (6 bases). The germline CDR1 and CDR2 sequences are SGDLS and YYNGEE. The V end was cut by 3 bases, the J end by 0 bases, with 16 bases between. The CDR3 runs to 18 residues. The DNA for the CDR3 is TGTGCCAGCAGCGCCTCCGGGAGACCTCCCTCTGGGGCCAACGTCCTGACTTTC. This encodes CASSASGRPPSGANVLTF. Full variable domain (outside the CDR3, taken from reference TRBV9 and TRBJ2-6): DSGVTQTPKHLITATGQRVTLRCSPRSGDLSVYWYQQSLDQGLQFLIQYYNGEERAKGNILERFSAQQFPDLHSELNLSSLELGDSALYFCASSASGRPPSGANVLTFGAGSRLTVL.

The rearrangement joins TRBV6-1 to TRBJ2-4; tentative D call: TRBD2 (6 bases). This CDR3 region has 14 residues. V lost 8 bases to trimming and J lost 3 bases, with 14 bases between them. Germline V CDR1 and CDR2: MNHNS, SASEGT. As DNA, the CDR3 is TGTGCCAGCCAGAGGAGGGGAAACAAAAACATTCAGTACTTC. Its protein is CASQRRGNKNIQYF.

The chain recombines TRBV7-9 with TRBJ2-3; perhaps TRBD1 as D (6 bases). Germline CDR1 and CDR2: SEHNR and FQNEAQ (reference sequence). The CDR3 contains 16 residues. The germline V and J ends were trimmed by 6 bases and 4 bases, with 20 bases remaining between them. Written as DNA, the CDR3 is TGTGCCAGCAGTAGTTACAGGGTGGAGGTCTCAGATACGCAGTATTTT. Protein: CASSSYRVEVSDTQYF.

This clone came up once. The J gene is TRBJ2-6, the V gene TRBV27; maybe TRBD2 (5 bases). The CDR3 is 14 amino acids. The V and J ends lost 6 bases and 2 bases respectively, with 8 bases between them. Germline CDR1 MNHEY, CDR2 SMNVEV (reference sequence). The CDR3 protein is CASSGMTGANVLTF. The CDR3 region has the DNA TGTGCCAGCAGCGGGATGACTGGGGCCAACGTCCTGACTTTC.

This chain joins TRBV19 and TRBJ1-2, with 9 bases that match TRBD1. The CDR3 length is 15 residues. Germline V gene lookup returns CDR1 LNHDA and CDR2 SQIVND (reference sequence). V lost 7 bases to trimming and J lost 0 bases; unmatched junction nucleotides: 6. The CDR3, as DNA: TGTGCCAGTACCCCTGACAGGGGGACTAACTATGGCTACACCTTC. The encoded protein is CASTPDRGTNYGYTF.

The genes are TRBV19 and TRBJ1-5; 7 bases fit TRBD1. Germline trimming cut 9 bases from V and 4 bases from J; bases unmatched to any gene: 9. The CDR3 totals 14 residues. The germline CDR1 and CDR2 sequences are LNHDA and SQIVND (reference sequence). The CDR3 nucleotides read TGTGCCAGCGGAAACAGGGGATGGAATCAGCCCCAGCATTTT. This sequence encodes CASGNRGWNQPQHF.

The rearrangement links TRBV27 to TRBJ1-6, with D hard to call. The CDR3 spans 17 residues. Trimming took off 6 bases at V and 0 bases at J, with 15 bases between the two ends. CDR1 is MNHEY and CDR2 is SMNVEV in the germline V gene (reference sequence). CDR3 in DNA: TGTGCCAGCAGCCAGGAGAGAACTGGCTCCTATAATTCACCCCTCCACTTT. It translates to CASSQERTGSYNSPLHF.

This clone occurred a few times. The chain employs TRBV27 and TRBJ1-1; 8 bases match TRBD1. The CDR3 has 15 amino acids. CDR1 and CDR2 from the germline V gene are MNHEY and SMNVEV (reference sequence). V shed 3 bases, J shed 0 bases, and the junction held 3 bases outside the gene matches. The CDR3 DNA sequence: TGTGCCAGCAGTTTCCAGGGGGCCTTGAACACTGAAGCTTTCTTT. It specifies CASSFQGALNTEAFF.